This T cell receptor (beta chain) came from a study of cytomegalovirus exposure and HLA in healthy donors. General study results and limits: There were about 160 TCR beta chains listed as cytomegalovirus-associated.

The CDR3 runs 16 residues. Per germline, CDR1 SGHTA and CDR2 FQGTGA. Trimming removed 2 bases from V and 4 bases from J, with 17 bases in between. This clone was seen a few times. Its antigen remains unknown. Vbeta (60) and Jbeta (13) primers were used in the PCR. TCRdb keeps only in-frame clones here, not all; method: immunoSEQ multiplex PCR. The data show 150,000 to 200,000 clones, approximately 83% seen once. Specimen: PBMCs. The rearrangement joins TRBV7-3 to TRBJ1-1, with D unresolved. The TCR was taken from a male donor in good health and CMV-seronegative. CDR3 nucleotides: TGTGCCAGCAGCTTAGACGGGTCGTTAGGAGGCACTGAAGCTTTCTTT. Protein: CASSLDGSLGGTEAFF.